This T cell receptor (beta chain) was observed in a study of cytomegalovirus exposure and HLA in healthy donors (dated by TCRdb to the late 2010s). Concerning the study at large: In an earlier analysis of 587 of the donors, roughly 300 Gb of sequence data and some 120 million unique TCR beta sequences from roughly 190 million T cells were reported. Around 330 gigabases of sequencing data and roughly 80 million unique TCR sequences made up an early release that covered 500 to 650 HLA-typed donors. The genetic ancestry cluster associated with self-reported Caucasian donors included 81% of the roughly 390 genotyped donors. The study was designed to test whether signatures of past pathogen exposure could be identified by cataloging public T cell receptors. The study profiled the T cell repertoires of approximately 700 subjects by immunosequencing and related them to cytomegalovirus serostatus. Along with the approximately 620-subject first cohort, a separate validation cohort of over 90 different subjects was used. The study combined high-throughput TCR immunosequencing, statistical association of individual TCRs with disease status, and machine learning to predict cytomegalovirus infection status. In a later analysis, previously published TCR beta repertoires from roughly 710 donors were re-analyzed and high-resolution HLA genotyping was added so that TCR occurrence patterns could be studied. The later analysis used no new phenotypic data to find candidate immune exposures, relying instead on TCR beta sequences and their occurrence across donors. An earlier analysis of around 580 of the donors used high-throughput TCR beta sequencing to judge whether each TCR beta V gene segment behaved as functional or pseudogenic. Donor age, sex, ethnicity and CMV serostatus were compiled alongside the repertoire data. In a later genetic analysis, genome-wide SNP genotypes for about 55% of the 666 donors were used, and that subset was treated as a discovery cohort. All discovery cohort repertoires had been generated on a single sequencing platform. HLA typing covered class I and class II loci at four-digit resolution. The number of donors typed differed by locus, with 629-630 for A, B, C, DRB1 and DQB1, roughly 550 for DQA1, 600 to 610 for DPA1, and 400 to 490 for DPB1. Because of strong linkage in the cohort, roughly five DR-DQ haplotypes were treated as single units for association and clustering. On average, roughly 240,000 unique TCR beta nucleotide sequences were sequenced per donor among about 400 genotyped donors of the cohort, with 15% to 20% of those sequences being non-productive.

Study-wide findings and limitations: Immune exposure information for the cohort was limited to CMV serostatus. When HLA alleles, especially DR and DQ, strongly co-occurred, attributing TCR associations to individual alleles was difficult. According to a later analysis, most CMV-associated TCR beta chains appeared to be HLA-restricted, and the HLA associations seemed to be driven largely by CMV exposure. A later genetic analysis reported fewer N-insertions in productive TCRs among donors in an Asian-associated ancestry cluster than the roughly 700-donor mean. V-gene and J-gene trimming of TCR beta chains was associated with a missense DCLRE1C variant in a later genetic analysis, and the association was replicated in an independent cohort. Because counts were too low, roughly 18 rarely observed V segments, including chromosome 9 orphons, were left out of the earlier analysis of roughly 600 of the donors. Most TCR sequences were seen in very few donors, while some public TCRs were found in many individuals. The cohort was sequenced for TCR beta chains only, and without alpha or paired-chain data the features that could be detected were limited. A further reported finding was that TCR beta sequences accurately predicted the HLA-A and HLA-B alleles for most subjects in the first cohort. Specific HLA alleles were associated with 15,000 to 20,000 TCR beta sequences at a false discovery rate of 0.05 in a later analysis. The classifier was reported to diagnose cytomegalovirus status with high specificity and sensitivity in both the original and validation cohorts. In vitro tests confirmed that a few of the cytomegalovirus-associated TCR beta chains recognize cytomegalovirus antigens. Some IMGT-functional V segments, including TRBV6-2 and TRBV6-3, could not be told apart with the 87-base-pair reads, so those segments were excluded. An earlier analysis of several hundred of the donors showed that most TCR beta V segments appeared in productive rearrangements either about 87% or about 30% of the time, which broadly matched IMGT annotations. A cluster of highly shared sequence variants was judged likely to represent a technical artifact of the sequencing pipeline. According to the authors, the approach could potentially be generalized to other disease states and immunological phenotypes. Several of the top co-occurrence clusters appeared to be linked to parvovirus B19, influenza, CMV and Epstein-Barr virus, according to a later analysis. A total of 150 or so TCR beta chains were listed by the study as associated with cytomegalovirus. Because HLA typing was unavailable for some donors at each locus, only the typed subset was used in association tests. Sequencing depth was assumed to be roughly uniform across donors in the presence/absence analyses, though that assumption may not hold. A later analysis found that HLA-associated TCR beta chains were more clonally expanded and had lower generation probabilities than equally common non-associated chains. According to a later analysis, TCR association rates differed among HLA loci, with DRB1 alleles showing the most associated TCRs and HLA-C alleles showing the fewest. Linkage disequilibrium might explain the correlated functional status among segregating V segments, but an unknown experimental factor could not be ruled out.

The germline ends are 6 bases apart after V is trimmed by 0 bases and J by 1 base. CDR1 and CDR2 are drawn from the germline V gene (reference sequence): MNHNY, SVGAGI. Its CDR3 holds 14 amino acids, cysteine through phenylalanine. Only the CDR3 portion is preserved as DNA: 42 bases, with reading frame beginning at the first base. The cohort comprised hundreds of healthy bone marrow donors. All cohort members were sampled while nominally healthy, although unrecorded immune exposures were likely present. The donor tested CMV seronegative and was one of the 352 seronegative cohort members. Each donor provided a peripheral blood sample, and peripheral blood mononuclear cells were used for TCR beta sequencing. Genomic DNA was extracted from the blood cell samples with the Qiagen DNeasy Blood Extraction Kit. The library came from the immunoSEQ multiplex PCR assay. A mixture of 60 forward primers for TCR Vbeta segments and 13 reverse primers for TCR Jbeta segments was used in the multiplex PCR. The CDR3 region of rearranged TCR beta genes was amplified from genomic DNA by a multiplex PCR assay. Amplified TCR beta libraries were sequenced as 87-base-pair reads on the Illumina HiSeq System. On the authors' methods: A later analysis tallied 70 million to 100 million unique TCR beta chains across the 700 or so repertoires, and about 10 million of those chains were shared by two or more donors. Raw reads were error-corrected and collapsed into unique sequences with a nearest-neighbor algorithm that merged closely related sequences to remove PCR and sequencing errors. V, D and J gene segments were assigned by aligning CDR3 sequences to IMGT reference sequences. For a sequence to be retained, a match of at least six nucleotides was required to both a V gene segment and a J gene segment. Rearrangements were called productive when the CDR3 lacked stop codons and stayed in frame with V and J; all others were non-productive. Following IMGT convention, CDR3 was defined as the stretch from the second conserved V-encoded cysteine to the conserved J-encoded phenylalanine. In an earlier analysis of 500 to 650 of the donors, sequences lacking an unambiguous match to a single V gene segment were excluded. An earlier analysis of just under 600 of the donors called V segments functional above 56.7% productive rearrangements and segregating when the between-donor standard deviation exceeded 5%. To diagnose cytomegalovirus status from the catalog of TCR beta chain sequences, a statistical classification framework was built. V and J gene assignment, in a later analysis, came from comparing TCR nucleotide sequences with IMGT/GENE-DB human TR gene sequences. In a later analysis, CDR3 sequences and most-parsimonious VDJ recombination scenarios were assigned using the TCRdist pipeline. In a later analysis, each TCR beta chain was defined by its CDR3 amino acid sequence together with its V-gene family, and reads without a unique V-gene family were excluded. In a later analysis, around 650 highly shared, low-generation-probability nucleotide sequences were removed to address suspected cross-contamination and a sequencing artifact. A later analysis calculated a clonal expansion index for each public chain from normalized within-repertoire ranks of inferred template counts. A later analysis computed generation probabilities with a VDJ recombination model fitted to out-of-frame rearrangements, and checked the results against IGoR. In a later analysis, TCR-TCR, TCR-HLA and TCR-CMV co-occurrence was scored with hypergeometric tests, and a repertoire-size bias correction was applied to TCR pairs. To estimate false discovery rates, a later analysis permuted the HLA or CMV assignments 20 times. In a later analysis, co-occurring TCRs were grouped with DBSCAN, and TCRdist sequence similarity was added when clustering was performed within HLA-allele-positive subsets. Repertoires with fewer than 30,000 or more than 120,000 public chains were left out of co-occurrence clustering, as were four to six repertoires with anomalous nucleotide sharing. In TCRdb, the immuneACCESS table is reduced to in-frame sequences with V and J assigned. These tables do not hold every clone; where another copy was compared, an unresolved V gene accounts for under half, and the others remain unexplained. The V and J calls and clone size were taken over from that table, and D and trimming were inferred from the DNA. The sample contains around 160,000 clones, around two thirds of them found a single time. Clones ranked in the top ten supply less than 1.5% of the sample.

Remarks on this clone: The antigen it recognizes is unknown. No base quality information exists; no much larger clone differs at one position.

The sequence was collected from a man aged 45-65 years in good health and CMV-seronegative. The sample was PBMCs. Here the chain combines TRBV6-6 and TRBJ1-1; no D gene can be assigned with confidence. The sequenced DNA: TGTGCCAGCAGTTACTCCCGGGGGAACACTGAAGCTTTCTTT. This sequence encodes CASSYSRGNTEAFF.